This T cell receptor (beta chain) was found in a study of blood T cell repertoires in COVID-19. Original handling: Amplification with reference gene primers provided the estimates of nucleated cell counts. Sequencing was performed with immunoSEQ multiplex PCR; in TCRdb, only in-frame clones are kept and a portion is missing. V and J calls and clone size are as listed in that table; D and trimming were resolved from the DNA. Of about 220,000 clones listed, just over 85% were seen once; the top ten hold approximately 14%. The sequence was obtained from a woman in her forties or fifties with acute COVID-19. The sequencing input was PBMCs or T cells enriched from blood (not recorded which).

The CDR3 DNA follows: TGTGCCAGCAGTTTAACACAGGGACTAGGGGAGCTGTTTTTT. Encoded protein: CASSLTQGLGELFF. The genes are TRBV28 and TRBJ2-2, with D maybe TRBD2 (7 bases). V was clipped by 2 bases and J by 8 bases, with 12 bases between them. CDR3 length: 14 amino acids. The V gene's germline CDR1 is MDHEN and CDR2 SYDVKM.